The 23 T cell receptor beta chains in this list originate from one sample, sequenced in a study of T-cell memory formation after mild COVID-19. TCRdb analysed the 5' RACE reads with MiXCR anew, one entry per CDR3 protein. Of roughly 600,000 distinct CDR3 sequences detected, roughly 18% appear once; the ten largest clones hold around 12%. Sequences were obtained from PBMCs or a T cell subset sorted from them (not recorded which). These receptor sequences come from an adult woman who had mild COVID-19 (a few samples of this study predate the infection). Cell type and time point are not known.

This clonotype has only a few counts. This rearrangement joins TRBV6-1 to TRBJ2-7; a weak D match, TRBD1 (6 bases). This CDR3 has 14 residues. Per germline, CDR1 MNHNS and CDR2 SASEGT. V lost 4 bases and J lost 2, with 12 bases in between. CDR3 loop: CASSAFWGPYEQYF. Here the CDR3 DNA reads TGTGCCAGCAGTGCTTTTTGGGGGCCCTACGAGCAGTACTTC.

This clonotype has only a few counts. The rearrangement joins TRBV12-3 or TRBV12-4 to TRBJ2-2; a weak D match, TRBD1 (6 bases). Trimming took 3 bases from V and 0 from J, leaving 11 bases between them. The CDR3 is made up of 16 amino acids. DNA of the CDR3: TGTGCCAGCAGTTTCAATACAGGGCCGAACACCGGGGAGCTGTTTTTT. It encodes CASSFNTGPNTGELFF.

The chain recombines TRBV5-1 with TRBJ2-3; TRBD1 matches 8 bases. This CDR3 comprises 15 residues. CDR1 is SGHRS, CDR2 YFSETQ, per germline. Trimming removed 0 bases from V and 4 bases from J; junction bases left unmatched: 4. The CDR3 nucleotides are TGCGCCAGCAGCTTGGGGACAGGGCGGGCAGATACGCAGTATTTT. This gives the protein CASSLGTGRADTQYF.

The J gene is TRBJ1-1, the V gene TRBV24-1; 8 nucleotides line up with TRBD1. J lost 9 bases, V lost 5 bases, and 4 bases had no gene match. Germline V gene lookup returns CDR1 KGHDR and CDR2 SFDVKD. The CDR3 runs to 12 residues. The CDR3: CATSGRTGKAFF. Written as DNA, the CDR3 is TGTGCCACCAGTGGTAGGACAGGGAAAGCTTTCTTT.

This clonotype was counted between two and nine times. The CDR3 here is CASSSGGQWNHEQYF. Here the CDR3 DNA reads TGTGCCAGCAGCTCTGGGGGACAGTGGAACCACGAGCAGTACTTC. The chain combines TRBV7-2 with TRBJ2-7; 7 bases are shared with TRBD1. Per germline, CDR1 SGHTA and CDR2 FQGNSA. V trimming: 4 bases; J trimming: 5 bases; junction bases outside the gene matches: 11. The CDR3 totals 15 residues.

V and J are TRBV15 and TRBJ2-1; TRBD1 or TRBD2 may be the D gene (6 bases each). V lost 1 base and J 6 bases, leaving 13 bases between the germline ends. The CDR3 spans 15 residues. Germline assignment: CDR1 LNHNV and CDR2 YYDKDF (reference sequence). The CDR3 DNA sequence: TGTGCCACCAGCAGAGGGCAAGGAGGGGGCAATGAGCAGTTCTTC. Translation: CATSRGQGGGNEQFF.

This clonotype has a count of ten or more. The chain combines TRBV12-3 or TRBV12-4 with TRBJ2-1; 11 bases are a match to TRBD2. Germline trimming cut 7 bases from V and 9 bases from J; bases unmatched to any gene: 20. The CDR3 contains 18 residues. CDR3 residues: CASTQLAGATMPLSEQFF. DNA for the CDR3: TGTGCCAGCACCCAACTAGCGGGAGCTACAATGCCCCTGAGTGAGCAGTTCTTC.

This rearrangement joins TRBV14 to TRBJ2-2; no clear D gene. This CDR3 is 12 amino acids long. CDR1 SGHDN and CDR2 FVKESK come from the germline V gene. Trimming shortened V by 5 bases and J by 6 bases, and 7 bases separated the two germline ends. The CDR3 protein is CASSKGAGELFF. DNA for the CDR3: TGTGCCAGCAGCAAAGGAGCCGGGGAGCTGTTTTTT.

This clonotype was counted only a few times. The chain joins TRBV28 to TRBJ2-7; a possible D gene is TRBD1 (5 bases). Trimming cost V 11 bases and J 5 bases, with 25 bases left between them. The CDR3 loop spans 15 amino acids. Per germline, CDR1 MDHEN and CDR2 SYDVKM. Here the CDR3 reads CAAGSYPGHGHEQYF. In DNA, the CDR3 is TGTGCCGCCGGTAGCTATCCAGGACATGGTCACGAGCAGTACTTC.

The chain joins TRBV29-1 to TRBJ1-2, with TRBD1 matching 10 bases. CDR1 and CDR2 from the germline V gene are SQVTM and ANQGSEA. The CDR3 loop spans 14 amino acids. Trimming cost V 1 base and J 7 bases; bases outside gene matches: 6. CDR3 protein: CSVEAGTGEGGYTF. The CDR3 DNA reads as TGCAGCGTTGAAGCAGGGACAGGGGAGGGTGGCTACACCTTC.

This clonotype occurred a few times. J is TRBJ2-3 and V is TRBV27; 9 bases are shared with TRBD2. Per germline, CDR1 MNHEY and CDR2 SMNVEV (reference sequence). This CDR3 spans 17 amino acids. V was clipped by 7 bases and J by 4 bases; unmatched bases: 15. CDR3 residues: CASIPMAGGHPPDTQYF. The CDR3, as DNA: TGTGCCAGCATCCCGATGGCGGGGGGGCATCCCCCAGATACGCAGTATTTT.

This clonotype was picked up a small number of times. The CDR3 sequence: CASSQVEAFTEAFF. As DNA, the CDR3 is TGTGCCAGCAGCCAAGTAGAAGCATTCACTGAAGCTTTCTTT. This rearrangement joins TRBV4-2 to TRBJ1-1; no firm D call. The CDR3 has 14 amino acids. The germline V and J ends were trimmed by 1 base and 4 bases, with 10 bases remaining between them. The germline V gene has CDR1 LGHNA and CDR2 YNFKEQ.

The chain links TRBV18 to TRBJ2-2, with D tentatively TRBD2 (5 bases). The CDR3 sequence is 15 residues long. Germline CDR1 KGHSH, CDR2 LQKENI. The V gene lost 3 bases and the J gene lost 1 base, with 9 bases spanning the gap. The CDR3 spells CASSPAGVNTGELFF. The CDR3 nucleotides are TGTGCCAGCTCACCGGCGGGCGTGAACACCGGGGAGCTGTTTTTT.

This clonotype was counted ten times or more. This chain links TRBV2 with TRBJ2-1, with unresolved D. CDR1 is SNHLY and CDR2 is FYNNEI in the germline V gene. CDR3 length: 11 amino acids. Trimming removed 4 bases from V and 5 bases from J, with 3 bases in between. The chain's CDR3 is CASSGNNEQFF. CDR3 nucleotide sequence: TGTGCCAGCAGTGGAAACAATGAGCAGTTCTTC.

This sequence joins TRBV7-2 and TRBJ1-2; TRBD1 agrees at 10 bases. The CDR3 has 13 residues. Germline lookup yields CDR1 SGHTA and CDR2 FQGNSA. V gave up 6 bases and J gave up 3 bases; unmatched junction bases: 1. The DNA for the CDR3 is TGTGCCAGCAGTGACAGGGGGCACTATGGCTACACCTTC. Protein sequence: CASSDRGHYGYTF. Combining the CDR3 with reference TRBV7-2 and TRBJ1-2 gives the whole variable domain GAGVSQSPSNKVTEKGKDVELRCDPISGHTALYWYRQSLGQGLEFLIYFQGNSAPDKSGLPSDRFSAERTGGSVSTLTIQRTQQEDSAVYLCASSDRGHYGYTFGSGTRLTVV.

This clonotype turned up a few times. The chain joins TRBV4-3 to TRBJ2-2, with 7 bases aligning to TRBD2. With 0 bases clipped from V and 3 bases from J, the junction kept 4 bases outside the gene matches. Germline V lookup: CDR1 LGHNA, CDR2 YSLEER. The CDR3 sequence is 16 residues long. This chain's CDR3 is CASSQDGRLYTGELFF. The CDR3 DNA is TGCGCCAGCAGCCAAGACGGGAGGTTATACACCGGGGAGCTGTTTTTT.

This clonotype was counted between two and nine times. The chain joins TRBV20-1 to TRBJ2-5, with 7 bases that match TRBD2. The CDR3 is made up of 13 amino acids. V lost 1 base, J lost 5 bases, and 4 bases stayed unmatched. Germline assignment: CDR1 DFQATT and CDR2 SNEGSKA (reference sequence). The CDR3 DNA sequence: TGCAGTGCTAGAGGGGGAGGGTTGGAGACCCAGTACTTC. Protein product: CSARGGGLETQYF.

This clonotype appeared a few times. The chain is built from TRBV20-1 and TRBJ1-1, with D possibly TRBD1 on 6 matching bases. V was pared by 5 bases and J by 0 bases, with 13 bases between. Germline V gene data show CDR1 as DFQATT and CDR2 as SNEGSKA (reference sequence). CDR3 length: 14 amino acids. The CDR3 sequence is CSAPYRVMNTEAFF. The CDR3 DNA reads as TGCAGTGCTCCTTACAGGGTCATGAACACTGAAGCTTTCTTT.

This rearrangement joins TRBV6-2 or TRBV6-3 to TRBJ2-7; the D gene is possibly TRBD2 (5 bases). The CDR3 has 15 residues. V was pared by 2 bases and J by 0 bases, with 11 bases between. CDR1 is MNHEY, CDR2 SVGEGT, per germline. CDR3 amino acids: CASSYASGSSYEQYF. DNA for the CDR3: TGTGCCAGCAGTTACGCGTCGGGATCCTCCTACGAGCAGTACTTC.

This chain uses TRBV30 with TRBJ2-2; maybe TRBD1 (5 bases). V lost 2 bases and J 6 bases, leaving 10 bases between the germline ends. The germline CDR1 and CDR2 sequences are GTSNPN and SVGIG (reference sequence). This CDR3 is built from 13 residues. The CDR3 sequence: CAWSYQGAGELFF. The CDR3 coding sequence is TGTGCCTGGAGTTACCAGGGCGCCGGGGAGCTGTTTTTT.

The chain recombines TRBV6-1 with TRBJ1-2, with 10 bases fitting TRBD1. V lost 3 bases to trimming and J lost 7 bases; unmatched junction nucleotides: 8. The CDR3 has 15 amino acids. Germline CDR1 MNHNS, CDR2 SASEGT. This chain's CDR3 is CASSEEGQGNSGYTF. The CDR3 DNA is TGTGCCAGCAGTGAGGAGGGACAGGGGAACAGTGGCTACACCTTC.

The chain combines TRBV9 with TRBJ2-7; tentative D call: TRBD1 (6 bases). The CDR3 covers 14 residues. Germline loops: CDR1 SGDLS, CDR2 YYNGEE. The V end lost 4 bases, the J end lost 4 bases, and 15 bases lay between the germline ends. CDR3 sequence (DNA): TGTGCCAGCAGCCCGGGGACATCCCATTACGAGCAGTACTTC. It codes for CASSPGTSHYEQYF.

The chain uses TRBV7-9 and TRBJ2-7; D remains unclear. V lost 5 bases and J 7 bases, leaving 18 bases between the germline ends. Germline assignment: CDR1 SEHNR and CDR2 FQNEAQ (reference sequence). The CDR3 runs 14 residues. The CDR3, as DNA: TGTGCCAGCAGCAGACCTCGACCTTACGAGGAGCAGTACTTC. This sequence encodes CASSRPRPYEEQYF.